This is a list of T cell receptor beta chains from one sample in a study of T cells after yellow fever vaccination. MiXCR was run by TCRdb on the 5' RACE reads, yielding one entry per CDR3 protein. The table includes hundreds of thousands of distinct CDR3 sequences, 8.5% to 10% detected once. Sample: PBMCs, taken on the day of the first yellow fever vaccination. The receptors here all came from a man aged 18 to 29 who received the YFV17D yellow fever vaccine. Both conserved end residues are part of each CDR3. Each record gives: CDR3 length, V gene, D gene, J gene, clone size, CDR3 protein, CDR3 DNA. The D gene is left open where the match is weak. Size values are once, few and many counts, or a class for expanded clones, and some rows have none.

16	TRBV7-2	NA	TRBJ1-2	NA	CASSLVHRGSNYGYTF	TGTGCCAGCAGCTTAGTTCATCGGGGATCCAACTATGGCTACACCTTC
16	TRBV4-3	NA	TRBJ2-5	many	CASSQVTQRLQETQYF	TGCGCCAGCAGCCAAGTAACACAGCGACTCCAAGAGACCCAGTACTTC
17	TRBV7-2	NA	TRBJ1-5	many	CASSSIRQLYSNQPQHF	TGTGCCAGCAGCTCCATACGACAGCTATATAGCAATCAGCCCCAGCATTTT
13	TRBV7-2	TRBD1	TRBJ1-2	NA	CASSTGQGKGYTF	TGTGCCAGCAGCACGGGACAGGGTAAAGGCTACACCTTC
14	TRBV12-3/TRBV12-4	NA	TRBJ1-4	few	CASSYSSGNEKLFF	TGTGCCAGCAGTTATTCGTCGGGTAATGAAAAACTGTTTTTT
14	TRBV5-1	NA	TRBJ1-3	few	CASSGGSSGNTIYF	TGCGCCAGCAGCGGGGGAAGCTCTGGAAACACCATATATTTT
16	TRBV4-3	TRBD2	TRBJ2-3	NA	CASSQGLAGGGDTQYF	TGCGCCAGCAGCCAAGGGCTAGCGGGGGGGGGAGATACGCAGTATTTT
15	TRBV6-2/TRBV6-3	NA	TRBJ1-1	few	CASTLRWGVGTEAFF	TGTGCCAGCACCTTACGTTGGGGAGTTGGCACTGAAGCTTTCTTT
14	TRBV7-2	NA	TRBJ1-3	many	CASSPRVRGNTIYF	TGTGCCAGCAGCCCCAGGGTGAGGGGAAACACCATATATTTT
17	TRBV2	NA	TRBJ2-1	NA	CASSSDPRGAGHNEQFF	TGTGCCAGCAGTTCGGACCCCCGAGGGGCTGGGCACAATGAGCAGTTCTTC
20	TRBV11-1	TRBD1	TRBJ2-1	few	CASSLKGARVIWTAYNEQFF	TGTGCCAGCAGCTTAAAGGGGGCCAGGGTAATCTGGACAGCCTACAATGAGCAGTTCTTC
13	TRBV7-9	NA	TRBJ2-2	NA	CASNRGDTGELFF	TGTGCCAGCAATCGCGGGGATACCGGGGAGCTGTTTTTT
18	TRBV5-1	NA	TRBJ1-6	many	CASSLYPGNTDGNSPLHF	TGCGCCAGCAGCTTGTACCCCGGTAATACAGATGGTAATTCACCCCTCCACTTT
15	TRBV7-2	TRBD1	TRBJ1-1	NA	CASSFNQGAQTEAFF	TGTGCCAGCAGCTTTAACCAGGGGGCGCAGACTGAAGCTTTCTTT
16	TRBV19	NA	TRBJ2-4	NA	CASSNGPQGAKNIQYF	TGTGCCAGTAGCAACGGCCCGCAAGGGGCCAAAAACATTCAGTACTTC
15	TRBV7-2	TRBD2	TRBJ2-3	NA	CASSLMGSGPHTQYF	TGTGCCAGCAGCTTGATGGGTAGCGGGCCCCATACGCAGTATTTT
15	TRBV5-1	TRBD2	TRBJ2-2	NA	CASSAGTTYTGELFF	TGCGCCAGCAGCGCCGGGACTACCTACACCGGGGAGCTGTTTTTT
15	TRBV5-1	NA	TRBJ2-7	few	CASSLGATATYEQYF	TGCGCCAGCAGCTTGGGTGCGACCGCAACCTACGAGCAGTACTTC
16	TRBV28	TRBD1	TRBJ2-3	few	CASSPWTGNPTDTQYF	TGTGCCAGCAGTCCTTGGACAGGTAACCCGACAGATACGCAGTATTTT
13	TRBV7-9	TRBD1	TRBJ1-1	few	CASSFQGARAAFF	TGTGCCAGCAGCTTCCAGGGGGCGCGGGCAGCTTTCTTT
16	TRBV28	TRBD1	TRBJ2-7	few	CASSFFPDRGTYEQYF	TGTGCCAGCAGTTTTTTCCCGGACAGGGGGACCTACGAGCAGTACTTC
16	TRBV11-2	NA	TRBJ1-2	NA	CANRTLTGRTNYGYTF	TGTGCCAACAGAACCCTAACAGGGCGGACTAACTATGGCTACACCTTC
17	TRBV6-2/TRBV6-3	NA	TRBJ2-2	NA	CASSTLSRLTNTGELFF	TGTGCCAGCAGTACGCTGAGCCGCTTAACGAACACCGGGGAGCTGTTTTTT
17	TRBV4-2	TRBD1	TRBJ1-5	many	CASSQDTQGAGNQPQHF	TGTGCCAGCAGCCAAGATACCCAGGGGGCAGGCAATCAGCCCCAGCATTTT
14	TRBV6-5	NA	TRBJ1-1	NA	CASTIGGLNTEAFF	TGTGCCAGCACAATTGGGGGGTTGAACACTGAAGCTTTCTTT
14	TRBV12-3/TRBV12-4	NA	TRBJ2-3	NA	CASRLADFTDTQYF	TGTGCCAGCAGGTTAGCGGATTTCACAGATACGCAGTATTTT
15	TRBV4-1	NA	TRBJ1-2	few	CASSQDPGLFDGYTF	TGCGCCAGCAGCCAAGACCCAGGACTCTTTGATGGCTACACCTTC
12	TRBV28	NA	TRBJ2-7	NA	CAVDGSTYEQYF	TGTGCTGTAGACGGGAGCACCTACGAGCAGTACTTC
14	TRBV27	NA	TRBJ1-2	NA	CASGIQGGNYGYTF	TGTGCCAGCGGAATCCAAGGGGGGAACTATGGCTACACCTTC
13	TRBV5-1	NA	TRBJ1-2	NA	CASSSFGAYGYTF	TGCGCCAGCAGCTCATTCGGGGCGTATGGCTACACCTTC
13	TRBV29-1	NA	TRBJ2-7	few	CSVEDLGGDEQYF	TGCAGCGTTGAAGATTTAGGGGGTGACGAGCAGTACTTC
12	TRBV15	NA	TRBJ2-5	NA	CATSRSLGTQYF	TGTGCCACCAGCAGATCCCTGGGGACCCAGTACTTC
14	TRBV12-3/TRBV12-4	NA	TRBJ1-6	few	CASSSSSPPSPLHF	TGTGCCAGCAGTTCCAGCTCGCCCCCTTCACCCCTCCACTTT
14	TRBV3-1	NA	TRBJ1-2	NA	CASSQDRALKGYTF	TGTGCCAGCAGCCAAGACAGGGCGTTGAAGGGCTACACCTTC
15	TRBV27	TRBD2	TRBJ2-7	NA	CASSGLAGSYYEQYF	TGTGCCAGCAGTGGACTAGCGGGCTCTTACTACGAGCAGTACTTC
17	TRBV6-2/TRBV6-3	NA	TRBJ1-2	many	CASSYAGMLGANYGYTF	TGTGCCAGCAGTTACGCTGGGATGCTGGGAGCTAACTATGGCTACACCTTC
15	TRBV20-1	NA	TRBJ2-1	NA	CSARRPATPGNEQFF	TGCAGTGCTAGAAGGCCGGCCACTCCTGGGAATGAGCAGTTCTTC
13	TRBV6-1	NA	TRBJ2-7	NA	CASSQTVSYEQYF	TGTGCCAGCAGCCAGACTGTATCCTACGAGCAGTACTTC
15	TRBV11-2	NA	TRBJ1-3	few	CASRPVGYSGNTIYF	TGTGCCAGCAGGCCCGTGGGATACTCTGGAAACACCATATATTTT
16	TRBV7-3	NA	TRBJ2-1	few	CASSLRGGRFGDEQFF	TGTGCCAGCAGCTTACGTGGTGGGCGGTTTGGAGATGAGCAGTTCTTC
14	TRBV29-1	TRBD1	TRBJ2-3	NA	CSVALTGTTDTQYF	TGCAGCGTTGCACTGACAGGGACGACAGATACGCAGTATTTT
14	TRBV6-1	TRBD1	TRBJ1-2	NA	CASYPDRVNYGYTF	TGTGCCAGTTACCCGGACAGGGTAAACTATGGCTACACCTTC
15	TRBV18	NA	TRBJ1-1	NA	CASSPSVGWSAEAFF	TGTGCCAGCTCACCGTCAGTTGGTTGGTCCGCTGAAGCTTTCTTT
17	TRBV9	NA	TRBJ1-4	NA	CASASGRSSSAREKLFF	TGTGCCAGCGCCAGTGGGAGAAGCTCCTCAGCGCGTGAAAAACTGTTTTTT
17	TRBV6-1	TRBD2	TRBJ2-2	NA	CASSEIFGLGNHGELFF	TGTGCCAGCAGTGAAATCTTCGGACTAGGAAATCACGGGGAGCTGTTTTTT
16	TRBV11-2	TRBD2	TRBJ2-1	few	CASSPGGTNYYNEQFF	TGTGCCAGCAGCCCTGGGGGGACTAACTACTACAATGAGCAGTTCTTC